The 11 T cell receptor beta chains given below trace back to one sample, sequenced in a study of T cell repertoires in cytomegalovirus infection. TCRdb fed the reads into MiXCR, producing one record per CDR3 protein. This sample carries approximately 74,000 distinct CDR3 sequences, approximately 42% of them seen once, and the ten largest clones take 80% to 95%. Their cognate antigens are unknown. The sequencing used CD8+ T cells from cultured PBMCs, collected from culture after CMV antigen stimulation. Receptors were obtained from a human donor in good health (CMV status not recorded). Some clones in this sample may be carry-over from other donors' samples.

This chain joins TRBV7-6 and TRBJ1-2; TRBD1 matches 8 bases. The germline gives CDR1 SGHVS, CDR2 FNYEAQ. The CDR3 loop spans 13 amino acids. The trim removed 4 bases at V and 6 bases at J, leaving 4 bases unmatched. CDR3 sequence (DNA): TGTGCCAGCAGCTCGACAGGGGAAAATGGCTACACCTTC. Translating it yields CASSSTGENGYTF. Using reference TRBV7-6 and TRBJ1-2 for the parts outside the CDR3, the full variable domain is GAGVSQSPRYKVTKRGQDVALRCDPISGHVSLYWYRQALGQGPEFLTYFNYEAQQDKSGLPNDRFSAERPEGSISTLTIQRTEQRDSAMYRCASSSTGENGYTFGSGTRLTVV.

The CDR3 DNA follows: TGTGCCAGCAGTTACTCGACTAGCGGGGAATACAATGAGCAGTTCTTC. This encodes CASSYSTSGEYNEQFF. This rearrangement joins TRBV6-6 to TRBJ2-1; TRBD2 agrees at 11 bases. CDR3 length equals 16 residues. Germline V gene lookup returns CDR1 MNHNY and CDR2 SVGAGI (reference sequence). V shed 0 bases and J 4 bases; nucleotides not matched to a gene: 2.

This clonotype was seen ten or more times. The CDR3 sequence: CASSLGEQGILEGEKLFF. CDR3 bases: TGTGCCAGCAGCTTAGGCGAACAGGGAATACTCGAGGGTGAAAAACTGTTTTTT. The V call is TRBV7-8, the J call TRBJ1-4; D is possibly TRBD1 (6 bases). CDR3 size: 18 residues. Germline CDR1 reads SGHVS; CDR2 reads FQNEAQ. Trimming left V 1 base short and J 7 bases short, with 22 bases between. The full variable domain, completed using reference TRBV7-8 and TRBJ1-4, is GAGVSQSPRYKVAKRGQDVALRCDPISGHVSLFWYQQALGQGPEFLTYFQNEAQLDKSGLPSDRFFAERPEGSVSTLKIQRTQQEDSAVYLCASSLGEQGILEGEKLFFGSGTQLSVL.

This chain links TRBV27 with TRBJ1-1; no clear D. Trimming left V 1 base short and J 1 base short, with 4 bases between. There are 13 residues in the CDR3. Germline V gene data show CDR1 as MNHEY and CDR2 as SMNVEV (reference sequence). The CDR3, as DNA: TGTGCCAGCAGTTTATTAGAGAACACTGAAGCTTTCTTT. Encoded protein: CASSLLENTEAFF.

This clonotype appeared a few times. The V call is TRBV5-6, the J call TRBJ1-1, with 7 positions matching TRBD1. The CDR3 covers 16 residues. Trimming cost V 0 bases and J 0 bases; bases outside gene matches: 5. Germline V gene data show CDR1 as SGHDT and CDR2 as YYEEEE. The CDR3: CASSLGAGGMNTEAFF. CDR3 nucleotides: TGTGCCAGCAGCTTGGGCGCAGGGGGAATGAACACTGAAGCTTTCTTT.

This clonotype was counted ten times or more. CDR3 nucleotides: TGTGCCAGCAATCTCCTCCCGAGATACGACACTGAAGCTTTCTTT. Its translation: CASNLLPRYDTEAFF. The chain recombines TRBV7-2 with TRBJ1-1; no firm D call. Trimming pared 7 bases from V and 3 bases from J, leaving 18 bases between. The CDR3 runs 15 residues. CDR1 and CDR2 from the germline V gene are SGHTA and FQGNSA.

Remarks on this clonotype: A single base separates this from a much larger clone, so it may be a read error. This chain links TRBV7-2 with TRBJ2-5; no clear D. Germline V lookup: CDR1 SGHTA, CDR2 FQGNSA. The CDR3 is 15 residues long. The CDR3 reads CANSLAWQHQETQYF. The DNA for the CDR3 is TGTGCCAACAGCTTAGCCTGGCAGCACCAAGAGACCCAGTACTTC.

This clonotype was recorded at least ten times. This sequence joins TRBV7-2 and TRBJ2-3; 10 nucleotides align to TRBD2. V gave up 1 base and J gave up 4 bases; unmatched junction bases: 14. CDR3 length: 19 amino acids. Germline CDR1 reads SGHTA; CDR2 reads FQGNSA. For the CDR3, the DNA is TGTGCCAGCAGCTTAGATAAATTGTTGAGCGGGGGGGCACCAGATACGCAGTATTTT. Translating it yields CASSLDKLLSGGAPDTQYF.

The rearrangement joins TRBV7-2 to TRBJ1-1; the D is unclear. The CDR3 extends over 14 amino acids. Per germline, CDR1 SGHTA and CDR2 FQGNSA. The ends were cut back, 5 bases at V and 10 bases at J, with 20 bases in the middle. DNA of the CDR3: TGTGCCAGCAGCCAAGGTCCCAGTGACCCGGGAGCTTTCTTT. Translating gives CASSQGPSDPGAFF.

In its sample, this clonotype was seen a few times. The rearrangement joins TRBV7-2 to TRBJ2-5; 7 bases are shared with TRBD2. V was clipped by 8 bases and J by 0 bases; unmatched bases: 6. Germline CDR1 reads SGHTA; CDR2 reads FQGNSA. This CDR3 contains 14 residues. This chain's CDR3 is CASRAGGYQETQYF. For the CDR3, the DNA is TGTGCCAGCCGCGCCGGGGGGTACCAAGAGACCCAGTACTTC.

This clonotype occurred a few times. This chain connects TRBV6-5 to TRBJ1-2; D is unresolved. CDR3 length: 13 amino acids. Trimming stripped 8 bases from V and 4 bases from J, with 14 bases between. Germline-derived CDR1 and CDR2 are MNHEY and SVGAGI. CDR3 sequence: CASSQNLLYGYTF. The CDR3, as DNA: TGTGCCAGCTCCCAGAACCTCCTCTATGGCTACACCTTC.